The entry below gives a single T cell receptor (beta chain) sequence along with its context. What it binds is not known. The CDR3 runs 14 residues. V shed 6 bases and J shed 2 bases, with 14 bases lying between them. In germline, CDR1 is MDHEN, CDR2 SYDVKM. The sample comes from a study of T-cell reconstitution after alpha-beta-depleted transplantation in children. Findings and limits, study-wide: Where alpha-beta T cells came from about two months after transplant was reportedly several hundred expanded graft clones.

Library preparation (for TCRbeta) was performed with unique molecular identifiers. From the PCR reads, TCRdb called clonotypes with MiXCR, one entry per CDR3 protein. Of hundreds of thousands of distinct CDR3 sequences in the sample, 10% to 15% were seen once. The sequencing here drew on PBMCs, mostly from graft donor cells, taken 360 days after TCRalphabeta/CD19-depleted stem cell transplant. V is TRBV28 and J is TRBJ2-7; possibly TRBD1 or TRBD2 for D (5 bases each). This TCR was recovered from a male patient younger than 18 who had a stem cell transplant for acute myeloid leukemia, so the T cells may come from the graft donor. CDR3 coding DNA: TGTGCCAGCAGCCCCCCGGGACCCACCTACGAGCAGTACTTC. This sequence encodes CASSPPGPTYEQYF.